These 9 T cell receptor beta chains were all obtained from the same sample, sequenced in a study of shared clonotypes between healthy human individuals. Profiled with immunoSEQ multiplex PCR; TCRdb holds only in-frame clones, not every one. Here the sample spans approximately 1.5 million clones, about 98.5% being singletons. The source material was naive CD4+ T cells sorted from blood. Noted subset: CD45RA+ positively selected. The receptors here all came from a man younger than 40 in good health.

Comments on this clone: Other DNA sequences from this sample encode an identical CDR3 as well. The CDR3 coding sequence is TGTGCCAGCAGTCGGGGCTCCTACGAGCAGTACTTC. It yields the protein CASSRGSYEQYF. V usage is TRBV28 and J usage is TRBJ2-7, with D possibly being TRBD2 (5 bases). Germline V CDR1 and CDR2: MDHEN, SYDVKM. This CDR3 region has 12 residues. Trimming removed 5 bases from V and 0 bases from J, with 5 bases in between. The whole variable domain, filled in from reference TRBV28 and TRBJ2-7, reads DVKVTQSSRYLVKRTGEKVFLECVQDMDHENMFWYRQDPGLGLRLIYFSYDVKMKEKGDIPEGYSVSREKKERFSLILESASTNQTSMYLCASSRGSYEQYFGPGTRLTVT.

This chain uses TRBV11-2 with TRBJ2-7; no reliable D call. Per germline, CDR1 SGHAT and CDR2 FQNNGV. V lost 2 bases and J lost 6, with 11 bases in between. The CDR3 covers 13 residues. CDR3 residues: CASSLNFRTEQYF. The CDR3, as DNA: TGTGCCAGCAGCTTAAATTTTAGAACCGAGCAGTACTTC.

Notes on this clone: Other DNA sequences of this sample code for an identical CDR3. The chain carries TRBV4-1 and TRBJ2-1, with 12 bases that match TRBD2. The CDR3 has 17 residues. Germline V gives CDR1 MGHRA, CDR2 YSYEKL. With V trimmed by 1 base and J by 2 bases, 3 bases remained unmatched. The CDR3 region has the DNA TGCGCCAGCAGCCAAGTTCGACTAGCGGGAGCCTACAATGAGCAGTTCTTC. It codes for CASSQVRLAGAYNEQFF.

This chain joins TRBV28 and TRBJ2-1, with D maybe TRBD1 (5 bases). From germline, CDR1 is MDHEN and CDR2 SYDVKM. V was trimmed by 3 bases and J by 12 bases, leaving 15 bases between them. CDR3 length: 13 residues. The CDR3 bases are TGTGCCAGCAGTTTTTCGAGACTCCAGGGGCAGTTCTTC. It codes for CASSFSRLQGQFF.

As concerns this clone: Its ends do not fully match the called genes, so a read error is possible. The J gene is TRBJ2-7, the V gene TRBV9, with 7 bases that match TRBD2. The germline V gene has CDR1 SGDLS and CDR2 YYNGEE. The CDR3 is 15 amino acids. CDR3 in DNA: TGTGCCAGCAGCGTAGCTGGGGCGGGTGGCGGGAGTTTGAACTTC. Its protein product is CASSVAGAGGGSLNF.

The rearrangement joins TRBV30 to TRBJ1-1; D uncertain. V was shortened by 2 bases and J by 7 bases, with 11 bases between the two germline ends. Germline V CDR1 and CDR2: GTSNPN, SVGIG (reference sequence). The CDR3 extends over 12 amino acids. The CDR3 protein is CAWSRREIEAFF. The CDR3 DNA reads TGTGCCTGGAGTAGGAGGGAGATTGAAGCTTTCTTT.

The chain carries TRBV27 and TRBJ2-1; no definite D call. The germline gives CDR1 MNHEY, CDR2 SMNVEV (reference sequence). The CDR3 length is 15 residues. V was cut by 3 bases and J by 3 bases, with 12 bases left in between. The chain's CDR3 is CASSFTGRFYNEQFF. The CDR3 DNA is TGTGCCAGCAGTTTTACTGGAAGATTCTACAATGAGCAGTTCTTC.

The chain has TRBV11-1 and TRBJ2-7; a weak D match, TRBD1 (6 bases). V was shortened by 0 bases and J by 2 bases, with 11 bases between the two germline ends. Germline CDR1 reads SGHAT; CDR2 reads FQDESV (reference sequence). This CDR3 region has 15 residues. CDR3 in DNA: TGTGCCAGCAGCTTAGCACAGGGTGGTCCCTACGAGCAGTACTTC. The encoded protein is CASSLAQGGPYEQYF.

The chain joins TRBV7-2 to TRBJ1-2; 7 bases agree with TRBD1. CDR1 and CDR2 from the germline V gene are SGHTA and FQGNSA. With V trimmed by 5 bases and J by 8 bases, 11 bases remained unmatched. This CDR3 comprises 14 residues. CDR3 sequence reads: CASSPGGQVGGYTF. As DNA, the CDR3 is TGTGCCAGCAGCCCCGGAGGACAGGTTGGCGGCTACACCTTC.